A single TCR beta chain is shown here with its context. Its antigen is not known. The data originate from a study of cytomegalovirus exposure and HLA in healthy donors. Generated by immunoSEQ multiplex PCR, the TCRdb table keeps only in-frame clones and is missing some. The table includes about 98,000 clones, roughly 89% detected once. Study-level points and caveats: Across donors, most TCRs were seen rarely, yet some public ones were widespread. One later analysis, an examination of the 120 validation repertoires, found that first-cohort TCR clusters tended to co-occur in them. Reported results showed that the classifier diagnosed cytomegalovirus status with high specificity and sensitivity. Among TCR beta chains, those listed as cytomegalovirus-associated numbered some 160.

The clonotype comes from a woman aged 30 to 39 in good health and CMV-seronegative. Material for sequencing was PBMCs.

This CDR3 reads CASSPSPNPYEQYF. The DNA for the CDR3 is TGTGCCAGCAGCCCGAGCCCTAACCCCTACGAGCAGTACTTC. This chain connects TRBV9 to TRBJ2-7; D is undetermined. V was pared by 4 bases and J by 2 bases, with 13 bases between. CDR1 is SGDLS and CDR2 is YYNGEE in the germline V gene. This CDR3 contains 14 residues.